The clone carrying this T cell receptor beta chain was counted only a few times. The germline V gene encodes CDR1 WNHNN and CDR2 SYGVQD (reference sequence). This CDR3 contains 12 residues. V lost 3 bases and J 5 bases, leaving 7 bases between the germline ends. Clones were read by immunoSEQ multiplex PCR, and TCRdb kept only the in-frame ones, dropping some. The sample carries about 64,000 clones, roughly 80% recorded once. The data stem from a study of OX40 agonist ivuxolimab in advanced cancers. This receptor was taken from an adult with an advanced solid tumor such as melanoma, head and neck, liver or kidney cancer. The starting material was CD4+ or CD8+ T cells sorted from blood, obtained in a trial of the OX40 agonist ivuxolimab. The chain couples TRBV10-1 to TRBJ1-2; D ambiguous. The CDR3 spells CASSEGGYGYTF. DNA of the CDR3: TGCGCCAGCAGTGAAGGTGGGTATGGCTACACCTTC.